What follows are 31 T cell receptor beta chains derived from one specimen sequenced in a study of blood T cells in healthy people across ages. The authors ran a second PCR of about 6 to 12 cycles using a sample-barcoded 5' primer and a J-beta primer mix. TCRdb reanalysed the 5' RACE reads using MiXCR and keeps one entry per CDR3 protein. The sample lists over 1,300,000 distinct CDR3 sequences; around 59% were seen once. The sequenced material came from blood. These receptor sequences come from a man younger than 30 in good health.

The chain couples TRBV4-3 to TRBJ2-2; 7 bases match TRBD2. The germline V gene encodes CDR1 LGHNA and CDR2 YSLEER. The CDR3 is made up of 16 amino acids. With V trimmed by 2 bases and J by 6 bases, 9 bases remained unmatched. CDR3 sequence reads: CASSQYLGRVPGELFF. Here the CDR3 DNA reads TGCGCCAGCAGCCAATACCTGGGGAGGGTACCCGGGGAGCTGTTTTTT.

The chain has TRBV10-3 and TRBJ2-2; TRBD2 matches 7 bases. Germline V gene lookup returns CDR1 ENHRY and CDR2 SYGVKD. The ends lost 8 bases at V and 3 bases at J; junction bases unmatched: 9. There are 15 residues in the CDR3. The CDR3 bases are TGTGCCATCCCCCGTAAGCGGGGCGACACCGGGGAGCTGTTTTTT. Its protein product is CAIPRKRGDTGELFF.

The chain recombines TRBV30 with TRBJ2-7; weak D call: TRBD1 (5 bases). The CDR3 runs 15 residues. V was cut by 0 bases and J by 1 base, with 13 bases left in between. The V gene's germline CDR1 is GTSNPN and CDR2 SVGIG (reference sequence). The CDR3 loop is CAWSVVEDRSYEQYF. The CDR3 DNA reads TGTGCCTGGAGTGTAGTTGAAGACAGATCCTACGAGCAGTACTTC.

This chain connects TRBV6-5 to TRBJ2-6, with D unclear. The CDR3 is 13 residues long. V shed 6 bases and J shed 5 bases, with 8 bases lying between them. CDR1 is MNHEY and CDR2 is SVGAGI in the germline V gene. The DNA of the CDR3 is TGTGCCAGCAGCTCCAATAGGGCCAACGTCCTGACTTTC. It yields the protein CASSSNRANVLTF.

This clonotype has a handful of counts. V is TRBV6-5 and J is TRBJ2-3, with 7 bases that match TRBD1. J lost 6 bases, V lost 0 bases, and 9 bases had no gene match. The germline V gene has CDR1 MNHEY and CDR2 SVGAGI. This CDR3 has 16 residues. The CDR3 is CASSYSGQWEYDTQYF. For the CDR3, the DNA is TGTGCCAGCAGTTACTCGGGACAGTGGGAGTATGATACGCAGTATTTT.

This rearrangement joins TRBV4-1 to TRBJ1-1; TRBD1 is a possible D gene (6 bases). Looked up from germline, CDR1 is MGHRA and CDR2 is YSYEKL. The ends were cut back, 1 base at V and 5 bases at J, with 11 bases in the middle. The CDR3 loop spans 14 amino acids. This chain's CDR3 is CASSQGDTGTEAFF. CDR3 DNA sequence: TGCGCCAGCAGCCAAGGAGACACAGGGACTGAAGCTTTCTTT.

The sample holds many counts of this clonotype. V is TRBV5-1 and J is TRBJ2-7; TRBD1 matches 8 bases. V gave up 4 bases and J gave up 0 bases; unmatched junction bases: 6. This CDR3 has 15 amino acids. The V gene's germline CDR1 is SGHRS and CDR2 YFSETQ. The CDR3 region is CASSLGQAYSYEQYF. DNA of the CDR3: TGCGCCAGCAGCCTGGGACAGGCGTACTCCTACGAGCAGTACTTC.

This clonotype appeared a few times. The chain couples TRBV5-1 to TRBJ2-1; 13 bases fit TRBD2. The germline V gene encodes CDR1 SGHRS and CDR2 YFSETQ. Trimming at V came to 4 bases and at J to 10 bases, leaving 5 bases not matched to a gene. This CDR3 spans 14 amino acids. CDR3 residues: CASSIGLAGDEQFF. The DNA of the CDR3 is TGCGCCAGCAGCATCGGACTAGCGGGAGACGAGCAGTTCTTC.

This chain uses TRBV10-1 with TRBJ2-3; the D gene is possibly TRBD2 (5 bases). Germline V gives CDR1 WNHNN, CDR2 SYGVQD (reference sequence). The V end lost 7 bases, the J end lost 2 bases, and 22 bases lay between the germline ends. The CDR3 has 17 amino acids. As DNA, the CDR3 is TGCGCCAGCATCCCCAGCGGCACCGCGGAGTCCACAGATACGCAGTATTTT. Translated: CASIPSGTAESTDTQYF.

The gene calls are TRBV5-1 and TRBJ1-1; maybe TRBD1 (6 bases). The germline V gene encodes CDR1 SGHRS and CDR2 YFSETQ. The V end lost 0 bases, the J end lost 3 bases, and 12 bases lay between the germline ends. This CDR3 is 15 amino acids long. The CDR3 nucleotides are TGCGCCAGCAGCTTGGTTGGGCAGGGGCACACTGAAGCTTTCTTT. It translates to CASSLVGQGHTEAFF.

The CDR3 protein is CASRPEGTGTDTQYF. DNA for the CDR3: TGTGCCAGCAGACCAGAGGGGACAGGGACAGATACGCAGTATTTT. V usage is TRBV7-8 and J usage is TRBJ2-3, with TRBD1 identical over 9 bases. Germline CDR1 reads SGHVS; CDR2 reads FQNEAQ. The CDR3 consists of 15 residues. J was trimmed by 3 bases and V by 6 bases; bases with no gene match: 7.

The rearrangement joins TRBV7-2 to TRBJ2-4; 9 bases agree with TRBD1. CDR3 length: 19 amino acids. Germline V lookup: CDR1 SGHTA, CDR2 FQGNSA. J was trimmed by 4 bases and V by 5 bases; bases with no gene match: 18. CDR3 sequence (DNA): TGTGCCAGCAGCCTAGTGGCAGCCCCCTCCGGGACAGGGAAAAACATTCAGTACTTC. It specifies CASSLVAAPSGTGKNIQYF.

V and J are TRBV6-5 and TRBJ2-1; TRBD2 is a possible D gene (7 bases). V was cut by 1 base and J by 0 bases, with 13 bases left in between. The CDR3 has 17 amino acids. The germline V gene has CDR1 MNHEY and CDR2 SVGAGI. CDR3 nucleotide sequence: TGTGCCAGCAGTTACTTGGGGGGGGCCAGCTCCTACAATGAGCAGTTCTTC. This encodes CASSYLGGASSYNEQFF.

The chain couples TRBV15 to TRBJ2-3; no definite D call. V shed 0 bases and J shed 5 bases, with 9 bases lying between them. Germline V lookup: CDR1 LNHNV, CDR2 YYDKDF (reference sequence). This CDR3 contains 14 residues. The CDR3 sequence is CATSREEMVDTQYF. The CDR3 coding sequence is TGTGCCACCAGCAGAGAGGAGATGGTAGATACGCAGTATTTT.

The V gene is TRBV28, the J gene TRBJ1-5, with no clear D. Germline V gene lookup returns CDR1 MDHEN and CDR2 SYDVKM. Trimming shortened V by 6 bases and J by 4 bases, and 13 bases separated the two germline ends. The CDR3 runs to 14 residues. The CDR3 DNA follows: TGTGCCAGCAGACCCAAGACGGGGAATCAGCCCCAGCATTTT. Residues: CASRPKTGNQPQHF.

The chain links TRBV5-4 to TRBJ2-2; maybe TRBD1 (6 bases). The CDR3 covers 15 residues. Trimming pared 5 bases from V and 2 bases from J, leaving 13 bases between. CDR1 SGHNT and CDR2 YYREEE come from the germline V gene (reference sequence). CDR3: CASRPTGPNTGELFF. CDR3 nucleotide sequence: TGTGCCAGCAGGCCGACAGGTCCCAACACCGGGGAGCTGTTTTTT.

This clonotype showed up just a few times. The V gene is TRBV4-1, the J gene TRBJ1-5; D might be TRBD1 (5 bases). V was shortened by 1 base and J by 7 bases, with 8 bases between the two germline ends. Germline CDR1 is MGHRA and CDR2 is YSYEKL. This CDR3 contains 13 residues. The CDR3 bases are TGCGCCAGCAGCCAAGGGGGGAGACAGCCCCAGCATTTT. It encodes CASSQGGRQPQHF.

This clonotype has just one count. V gene TRBV18 combines with J gene TRBJ2-1; D call uncertain. CDR1 is KGHSH and CDR2 is LQKENI in the germline V gene. The CDR3 has 14 amino acids. The germline V and J ends were trimmed by 3 bases and 10 bases, with 16 bases remaining between them. CDR3 amino acids: CASSPLTPSIEQFF. The CDR3 DNA is TGTGCCAGCTCACCGCTTACACCCAGCATCGAGCAGTTCTTC.

This clonotype was observed a handful of times. The rearrangement links TRBV29-1 to TRBJ2-7, with D tentatively TRBD1 (5 bases). Germline loops: CDR1 SQVTM, CDR2 ANQGSEA. Trimming shortened V by 7 bases and J by 2 bases, and 9 bases separated the two germline ends. The CDR3 loop spans 11 amino acids. The CDR3 here is CSAGNTYEQYF. CDR3 nucleotides: TGCAGCGCAGGGAATACCTACGAGCAGTACTTC.

The chain employs TRBV6-5 and TRBJ2-7; TRBD1 matches at 8 bases. V was clipped by 2 bases and J by 1 base; unmatched bases: 4. The CDR3 extends over 15 amino acids. The V gene's germline CDR1 is MNHEY and CDR2 SVGAGI. The CDR3 coding sequence is TGTGCCAGCAGTTACGGACAGGGAATTTCCTACGAGCAGTACTTC. Translated: CASSYGQGISYEQYF.

There are a few counts of this clonotype. The chain combines TRBV20-1 with TRBJ2-7; TRBD2 agrees at 8 bases. The germline V gene encodes CDR1 DFQATT and CDR2 SNEGSKA (reference sequence). V lost 0 bases, J lost 0 bases, and 1 base stayed unmatched. The CDR3 is made up of 14 amino acids. As DNA, the CDR3 is TGCAGTGCTAGAGATCGGGAGGGCTCCTACGAGCAGTACTTC. It encodes CSARDREGSYEQYF.

The chain has TRBV2 and TRBJ2-7; 7 nucleotides line up with TRBD1. Looked up from germline, CDR1 is SNHLY and CDR2 is FYNNEI. With V trimmed by 3 bases and J by 1 base, 12 bases remained unmatched. The CDR3 extends over 17 amino acids. This CDR3 reads CASSDPGQDAISYEQYF. DNA for the CDR3: TGTGCCAGCAGTGACCCCGGACAGGACGCAATTTCCTACGAGCAGTACTTC.

This clonotype was observed a handful of times. The CDR3 DNA reads TGTGCCATCAGTGCTCCCTTGGGGTCGGGAAACATTCAGTACTTC. It yields the protein CAISAPLGSGNIQYF. The V gene is TRBV10-3, the J gene TRBJ2-4; no definite D call. Germline V gene sequence: CDR1 ENHRY, CDR2 SYGVKD. The V gene lost 4 bases and the J gene lost 6 bases, with 16 bases spanning the gap. The CDR3 is 15 residues long.

V is TRBV7-9 and J is TRBJ2-7; the D gene is possibly TRBD2 (7 bases). Germline assignment: CDR1 SEHNR and CDR2 FQNEAQ (reference sequence). Trimming left V 5 bases short and J 7 bases short, with 15 bases between. The CDR3 has 13 amino acids. The CDR3 is CASSLDGGHEQYF. Here the CDR3 DNA reads TGTGCCAGCAGCCTAGACGGGGGGCATGAGCAGTACTTC.

V gene TRBV6-5 combines with J gene TRBJ1-5; 9 bases fit TRBD1. The germline CDR1 and CDR2 sequences are MNHEY and SVGAGI. Unmatched junction bases numbered 6, after V lost 9 bases and J lost 6 bases. The CDR3 sequence is 13 residues long. The CDR3 DNA is TGTGCCAGTCGCCGGGACAGGGTTCAGCCCCAGCATTTT. This gives the protein CASRRDRVQPQHF.

The gene calls are TRBV29-1 and TRBJ2-3; maybe TRBD1 (5 bases). Germline CDR1 and CDR2: SQVTM and ANQGSEA. This CDR3 spans 14 amino acids. Deletions cut 3 bases from V and 1 base from J, with 11 bases between. CDR3 bases: TGCAGCGTTGATGGTGGGGCCTGCACAGATACGCAGTATTTT. Translated, it gives CSVDGGACTDTQYF.

The rearrangement uses TRBV20-1 and TRBJ2-5; TRBD1 matches 9 bases. This CDR3 contains 15 residues. Germline V lookup: CDR1 DFQATT, CDR2 SNEGSKA (reference sequence). Trimming at V came to 0 bases and at J to 2 bases, leaving 4 bases not matched to a gene. The CDR3 sequence is CSARDDDRGQETQYF. Written as DNA, the CDR3 is TGCAGTGCTAGAGATGACGACAGGGGGCAAGAGACCCAGTACTTC.

This clonotype was seen once. The chain has TRBV20-1 and TRBJ2-3; D might be TRBD2 (6 bases). The CDR3 covers 15 residues. The germline V gene encodes CDR1 DFQATT and CDR2 SNEGSKA (reference sequence). The V end lost 6 bases, the J end lost 1 base, and 17 bases lay between the germline ends. The CDR3 loop reads CSANKDSGGTDTQYF. The CDR3 DNA sequence: TGCAGTGCCAATAAGGACTCGGGGGGCACAGATACGCAGTATTTT.

The V and J genes are TRBV20-1 and TRBJ2-2; 10 positions agree with TRBD1. This CDR3 region has 15 residues. Germline lookup yields CDR1 DFQATT and CDR2 SNEGSKA (reference sequence). This CDR3 reads CSAQRQGADTGELFF. The CDR3 bases are TGCAGCGCTCAACGACAGGGGGCGGACACCGGGGAGCTGTTTTTT.

Written as DNA, the CDR3 is TGCAGTGCTAGAGATCTAAGTGGGAGTACCTACGAGCAGTACTTC. Translated: CSARDLSGSTYEQYF. This chain connects TRBV20-1 to TRBJ2-7; weak D call: TRBD2 (5 bases). CDR3 length: 15 residues. Germline V gene lookup returns CDR1 DFQATT and CDR2 SNEGSKA (reference sequence). V was trimmed by 0 bases and J by 2 bases, leaving 14 bases between them.

The chain links TRBV7-9 to TRBJ1-3, with 9 bases identical to TRBD1. The CDR3 covers 14 residues. J lost 2 bases, V lost 8 bases, and 4 bases had no gene match. Germline values: CDR1 SEHNR, CDR2 FQNEAQ (reference sequence). DNA of the CDR3: TGTGCCAGCCGGACAGGGGCGGCTGGAAACACCATATATTTT. It encodes CASRTGAAGNTIYF.